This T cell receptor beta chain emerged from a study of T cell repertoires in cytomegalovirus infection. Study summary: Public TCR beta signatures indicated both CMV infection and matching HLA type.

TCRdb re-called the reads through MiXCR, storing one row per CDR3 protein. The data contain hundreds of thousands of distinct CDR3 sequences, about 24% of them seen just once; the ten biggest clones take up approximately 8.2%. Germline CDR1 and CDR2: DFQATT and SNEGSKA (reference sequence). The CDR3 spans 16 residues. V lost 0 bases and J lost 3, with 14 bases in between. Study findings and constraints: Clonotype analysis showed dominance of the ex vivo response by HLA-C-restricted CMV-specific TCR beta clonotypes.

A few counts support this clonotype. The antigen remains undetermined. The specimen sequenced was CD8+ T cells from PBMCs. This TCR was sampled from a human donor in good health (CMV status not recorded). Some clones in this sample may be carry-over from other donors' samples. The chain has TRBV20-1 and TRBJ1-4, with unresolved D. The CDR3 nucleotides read TGCAGTGCTAGAGATCTGAAGGCGACGGCTAATGAAAAACTGTTTTTT. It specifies CSARDLKATANEKLFF.